These T cell receptor beta chains were read from a single sample in a study of shared clonotypes between healthy human individuals. Libraries were prepared by immunoSEQ multiplex PCR; TCRdb keeps only in-frame clonotypes and omits some of them. Of roughly 2.6 million clones detected, roughly 92% appear once; the ten largest clones hold 0.14%. The sample was naive CD4+ T cells sorted from blood. These receptors were taken from a man aged 18 to 29 in good health. Each CDR3 is given with its conserved first and last residue. Fields, in order: D gene, clone size, J gene, V gene, CDR3 protein, CDR3 DNA. The D gene is left open where the match is weak. Not all rows give a size; the values are once, few, many and, for expanded clones, a class.

>-|-|TRBJ2-3|TRBV10-1
CASSETNTQYF
TGCGCCAGCAGTGAGACTAATACGCAGTATTTT
>TRBD2|once|TRBJ2-7|TRBV9
CASSGLGLAGEQYF
TGTGCCAGCAGCGGACTCGGACTAGCGGGCGAGCAGTACTTC
>TRBD1|-|TRBJ1-1|TRBV6-1
CASSDPGTGVEAFF
TGTGCCAGCAGTGATCCGGGGACAGGGGTTGAAGCTTTCTTT
>-|-|TRBJ2-2|TRBV6-6
CASSQSTANTGELFF
TGTGCCAGCAGCCAGTCGACCGCGAACACCGGGGAGCTGTTTTTT
>TRBD1|-|TRBJ2-3|TRBV5-1
CASTPPGQGITDTQYF
TGCGCCAGCACCCCACCGGGACAGGGAATCACAGATACGCAGTATTTT
>TRBD1|-|TRBJ2-1|TRBV10-3
CAIDRGNNEQFF
TGTGCCATCGACAGGGGAAACAATGAGCAGTTCTTC
>TRBD1|-|TRBJ2-2|TRBV5-1
CASSLGTGAGELFF
TGCGCCAGCAGCCTTGGTACAGGGGCCGGGGAGCTGTTTTTT
>TRBD1|-|TRBJ2-7|TRBV6-1
CASSVTGATYEQYF
TGTGCCAGCAGTGTGACAGGGGCTACCTACGAGCAGTACTTC
>-|-|TRBJ1-4|TRBV28
CASNDRPMGEKLFF
TGTGCCAGCAACGACAGACCAATGGGGGAAAAACTGTTTTTT
>-|-|TRBJ2-1|TRBV5-1
CASSPLNSYNEQFF
TGCGCCAGCAGCCCACTGAACTCCTACAATGAGCAGTTCTTC
>-|-|TRBJ2-3|TRBV11-1
CASSLKGERQYF
TGTGCCAGCAGCTTAAAGGGGGAAAGGCAGTATTTT
>-|-|TRBJ2-5|TRBV2
CASSPPELIETQYF
TGTGCCAGCAGTCCCCCGGAGCTGATCGAGACCCAGTACTTC
>-|once|TRBJ1-1|TRBV20-1
CSARGGGSAFF
TGCAGTGCTAGAGGAGGGGGATCAGCTTTCTTT
>-|-|TRBJ2-2|TRBV10-3
CAISASAQGGIGELFF
TGTGCCATCAGCGCCTCTGCTCAGGGGGGGATCGGGGAGCTGTTTTTT
>-|-|TRBJ1-2|TRBV6-5
CASSYSSGDLLGYTF
TGTGCCAGCAGTTACTCGTCGGGGGACTTACTTGGCTACACCTTC
>-|-|TRBJ2-5|TRBV6-5
CASSYSGPLAQETQYF
TGTGCCAGCAGTTACTCAGGACCGTTGGCACAAGAGACCCAGTACTTC
>TRBD2|-|TRBJ2-2|TRBV6-5
CASRAGGVGELFF
TGTGCCAGCAGAGCGGGAGGCGTCGGGGAGCTGTTTTTT
>-|once|TRBJ2-7|TRBV4-3
CASSQGEELRAYEQYF
TGCGCCAGCAGCCAAGGGGAGGAACTCCGAGCCTACGAGCAGTACTTC